This TCR beta chain was found in a study of OX40 agonist ivuxolimab in advanced cancers. Study summary: A mean age of approximately 58 years, range roughly 20 to 80, was recorded, and 70% to 85% were male. Two cutaneous melanoma patients and one hepatocellular carcinoma patient, three in all, had partial responses. Regarding the study as a whole: Low normalized clonal expansion also occurred in some nonresponding patients.

As to this clone: Its antigen is not identified.

This CDR3 is 16 amino acids long. Germline CDR1 reads SGHTA; CDR2 reads FQGNSA. V trimming: 5 bases; J trimming: 0 bases; junction bases outside the gene matches: 7. The data were produced by immunoSEQ multiplex PCR, yet TCRdb's version contains in-frame clones alone and is incomplete. The sample yields around 95,000 clones, roughly 93% seen once. This TCR came from an adult with an advanced solid tumor such as melanoma, head and neck, liver or kidney cancer. Specimen: CD4+ or CD8+ T cells sorted from blood, collected in a trial of the OX40 agonist ivuxolimab. The chain employs TRBV7-2 and TRBJ2-4; 7 bases align to TRBD1. This CDR3 reads CASSPGQTLAKNIQYF. DNA for the CDR3: TGTGCCAGCAGCCCGGGACAGACCCTAGCCAAAAACATTCAGTACTTC.